This TCR beta chain was observed in a study of blood T cell repertoires in COVID-19. The method was immunoSEQ multiplex PCR; TCRdb's version includes in-frame clones alone and lacks a portion of them. The sample records approximately 340,000 clones, about nine tenths being singletons. J lost 6 bases, V lost 6 bases, and 7 bases had no gene match. The CDR3 length is 14 residues. Germline lookup yields CDR1 LNHDA and CDR2 SQIVND (reference sequence). The specimen was PBMCs or T cells enriched from blood (not recorded which). The V call is TRBV19, the J call TRBJ1-3; 8 nucleotides line up with TRBD1. This TCR came from a woman aged 40 to 55 who had been exposed to COVID-19. Here the CDR3 DNA reads TGTGCCAGTAGCACCAACAGGGGGTCAAACACCATATATTTT. It translates to CASSTNRGSNTIYF.